These T cell receptor beta chains were read from a single sample in a study of blood T cell repertoires in COVID-19. Sequenced by immunoSEQ multiplex PCR; TCRdb stores in-frame clones only, minus some. The table has approximately 92,000 clones, approximately 80% seen once. Sequencing was done on a sample of peripheral blood. Receptor source: a man aged 55-75 years with acute or convalescent COVID-19. CDR3s include the opening cysteine and the closing phenylalanine or tryptophan. Each record gives: clone size, J gene, D gene, V gene, CDR3 protein, CDR3 DNA. D genes are given only for firm matches. Not every row has a clone size; where given, it reads once, few, many or a size class.

>once|TRBJ2-1|TRBD2|TRBV11-3
CASAGGEREQFF
TGTGCCAGCGCGGGGGGGGAACGTGAGCAGTTCTTC
>NA|TRBJ1-5|TRBD1|TRBV30
CAWSVGQGDQPQHF
TGTGCCTGGAGTGTGGGACAGGGGGACCAGCCCCAGCATTTT
>few|TRBJ2-1|TRBD2|TRBV11-2
CASSFILAGLGDEQFF
TGTGCCAGCAGCTTCATCCTAGCGGGATTAGGGGATGAGCAGTTCTTC
>NA|TRBJ1-2|NA|TRBV11-2
CASSNSVSGYTF
TGTGCCAGCAGCAACAGTGTCTCTGGCTACACCTTC
>few|TRBJ2-2|NA|TRBV21-1
CASSKGREGRVTAGELFF
TGTGCCAGCAGCAAAGGAAGGGAAGGGCGGGTTACGGCCGGGGAGCTGTTTTTT
>NA|TRBJ1-2|NA|TRBV6-5
CASSYGRDYGYTF
TGTGCCAGCAGTTACGGGAGGGACTATGGCTACACCTTC
>NA|TRBJ2-3|TRBD1|TRBV24-1
CATSDQGQVTDTQYF
TGTGCCACCAGTGATCAAGGACAGGTTACAGATACGCAGTATTTT
>few|TRBJ2-5|TRBD1|TRBV24-1
CATSDLTGQGIRQETQYF
TGTGCCACCAGTGATTTGACAGGACAGGGAATCCGACAAGAGACCCAGTACTTC
>NA|TRBJ1-2|NA|TRBV7-2
CASSPDRNYGYTF
TGTGCCAGCAGTCCTGACAGGAACTATGGCTACACCTTC
>NA|TRBJ2-3|TRBD1|TRBV13
CASSWGQRTDTQYF
TGTGCCAGCAGCTGGGGACAGCGGACAGATACGCAGTATTTT
>NA|TRBJ2-3|TRBD2|TRBV14
CASSQAGGPVDTQYF
TGTGCCAGCAGCCAAGCGGGAGGGCCTGTAGATACGCAGTATTTT
>NA|TRBJ1-2|TRBD1|TRBV28
CASRGTGMNYGYTF
TGTGCCAGCAGGGGGACAGGGATGAACTATGGCTACACCTTC
>NA|TRBJ2-2|TRBD2|TRBV5-4
CASSYGTSRNTGELFF
TGTGCCAGCAGCTATGGGACTAGTCGGAACACCGGGGAGCTGTTTTTT
>few|TRBJ2-6|NA|TRBV19
CASRVERGANVLTF
TGTGCCAGTAGAGTCGAGCGGGGGGCCAACGTCCTGACTTTC
>NA|TRBJ1-6|TRBD1|TRBV3-1/TRBV3-2
CASSRDRPLSSPLHF
TGTGCCAGCAGCCGGGACAGGCCTTTGAGTTCACCCCTCCACTTT
>NA|TRBJ1-6|NA|TRBV7-2
CASSLVASPLHF
TGTGCCAGCAGCTTAGTGGCTTCACCCCTCCACTTT
>NA|TRBJ1-2|NA|TRBV4-1
CASSLTEVYGYTF
TGCGCCAGCAGCCTGACCGAGGTCTATGGCTACACCTTC
>NA|TRBJ1-1|NA|TRBV2
CASIKRTSLNGAEAFF
TGTGCCAGCATAAAGAGGACATCCTTAAATGGCGCTGAAGCTTTCTTT
>NA|TRBJ2-1|NA|TRBV11-3
CASSLVGQNNEQFF
TGTGCCAGCAGCTTAGTTGGACAGAACAATGAGCAGTTCTTC
>NA|TRBJ1-1|NA|TRBV2
CASSEDRRTFF
TGTGCCAGCAGTGAAGATCGGAGAACTTTCTTT
>NA|TRBJ2-7|TRBD1|TRBV7-7
CASSSGTDSYEQYF
TGTGCTAGCAGCTCCGGGACAGATTCTTACGAGCAGTACTTC
>NA|TRBJ1-5|NA|TRBV6-2/TRBV6-3
CASSSPQGYNQPQHF
TGTGCCAGCAGCTCACCCCAGGGGTACAATCAGCCCCAGCATTTT
>NA|TRBJ2-7|TRBD1|TRBV19
CASSDRAGYEQYF
TGTGCCAGTAGTGACAGGGCCGGATACGAGCAGTACTTC
>few|TRBJ1-5|TRBD1|TRBV19
CASSPAGQGDGQPQHF
TGTGCCAGTAGTCCCGCAGGACAGGGAGACGGTCAGCCCCAGCATTTT
>many|TRBJ2-5|NA|TRBV19
CASSIHPGETQYF
TGTGCCAGTAGTATCCACCCCGGGGAGACCCAGTACTTC
>NA|TRBJ1-1|TRBD1|TRBV15
CATSRDRAGGFTEAFF
TGTGCCACCAGCAGAGATAGAGCAGGGGGTTTCACTGAAGCTTTCTTT
>NA|TRBJ2-1|NA|TRBV7-8
CASSPDRYEQFF
TGTGCCAGCAGCCCAGACAGGTATGAGCAGTTCTTC
>NA|TRBJ1-1|NA|TRBV11-3
CASGDWANTEAFF
TGTGCCAGCGGGGACTGGGCTAACACTGAAGCTTTCTTT
>NA|TRBJ1-5|NA|TRBV7-2
CASSPRGGYQPQHF
TGTGCCAGCAGTCCACGGGGAGGGTATCAGCCCCAGCATTTT
>NA|TRBJ1-5|NA|TRBV4-1
CASSHSQGFGDNQPQHF
TGCGCCAGCAGCCACTCACAGGGATTCGGGGACAATCAGCCCCAGCATTTT
>few|TRBJ1-2|TRBD1|TRBV7-3
CASSLYRDRGGYTF
TGTGCCAGCAGCCTCTACCGGGACAGGGGAGGCTACACCTTC
>NA|TRBJ1-4|TRBD1|TRBV5-4
CASSSTGQFNEKLFF
TGTGCCAGCAGCTCGACAGGGCAATTCAATGAAAAACTGTTTTTT
>few|TRBJ1-1|NA|TRBV5-1
CASSSLQGNTEAFF
TGCGCCAGCAGCTCACTACAGGGGAACACTGAAGCTTTCTTT
>NA|TRBJ2-7|TRBD2|TRBV7-3
CASSLRGGGAYEQYF
TGTGCCAGCAGCTTAAGAGGCGGGGGGGCCTACGAGCAGTACTTC
>NA|TRBJ1-2|TRBD1|TRBV9
CASSVGTGHYGYTF
TGTGCCAGCAGCGTAGGGACAGGCCACTATGGCTACACCTTC
>once|TRBJ1-1|NA|TRBV29-1
CSVVTGVTEAFF
TGCAGCGTTGTAACCGGGGTCACTGAAGCTTTCTTT
>NA|TRBJ1-6|NA|TRBV6-5
CASWRQAYNSPLHF
TGTGCCAGTTGGAGACAGGCTTATAATTCACCCCTCCACTTT
>NA|TRBJ1-1|TRBD1|TRBV4-2
CASSPRQGQDTEAFF
TGTGCCAGCAGCCCTAGACAGGGGCAAGACACTGAAGCTTTCTTT
>NA|TRBJ2-1|TRBD2|TRBV7-3
CASSLDRLAGVNEQFF
TGTGCCAGCAGCTTAGATCGGCTAGCGGGGGTGAATGAGCAGTTCTTC
>NA|TRBJ2-1|NA|TRBV5-1
CASSLRPAGLNNEQFF
TGCGCCAGCAGCTTGCGCCCTGCGGGCCTCAACAATGAGCAGTTCTTC
>NA|TRBJ2-1|NA|TRBV19
CASNNYNEQFF
TGTGCCAGTAACAATTACAATGAGCAGTTCTTC
>once|TRBJ1-2|NA|TRBV6-2/TRBV6-3
CASSYPRGYNYGYTF
TGTGCCAGCAGTTACCCTAGGGGTTATAACTATGGCTACACCTTC
>few|TRBJ2-2|NA|TRBV28
CASSFVSGELFF
TGTGCCAGCAGTTTCGTCAGCGGGGAGCTGTTTTTT
>NA|TRBJ2-3|TRBD2|TRBV9
CASSEGTSGLTDTQYF
TGTGCCAGCAGCGAGGGGACTAGCGGCCTCACAGATACGCAGTATTTT
>NA|TRBJ1-4|NA|TRBV27
CASSLGATNEKLFF
TGTGCCAGCAGTTTGGGGGCCACTAATGAAAAACTGTTTTTT
>NA|TRBJ2-2|NA|TRBV7-2
CASREVGTGELFF
TGTGCCAGCAGAGAGGTCGGCACCGGGGAGCTGTTTTTT
>NA|TRBJ1-5|TRBD1|TRBV10-3
CAISAITGGGQPQHF
TGTGCCATCAGTGCAATCACAGGGGGAGGACAGCCCCAGCATTTT
>once|TRBJ2-1|NA|TRBV7-2
CASSLASSSYNEQFF
TGTGCCAGCAGCTTAGCGAGTAGCTCCTACAATGAGCAGTTCTTC
>NA|TRBJ1-2|NA|TRBV29-1
CSVGNSNYGYTF
TGCAGCGTTGGTAATTCTAACTATGGCTACACCTTC
>NA|TRBJ2-1|TRBD2|TRBV19
CASSPGLAKNEQFF
TGTGCCAGTAGCCCCGGACTAGCCAAGAATGAGCAGTTCTTC
>NA|TRBJ2-7|NA|TRBV4-1
CASSLPGRSYEQYF
TGCGCCAGCAGCCTTCCGGGGAGATCCTACGAGCAGTACTTC
>NA|TRBJ2-6|NA|TRBV5-1
CASSLLLQGSGANVLTF
TGCGCCAGCAGCTTGCTCCTGCAGGGTTCTGGGGCCAACGTCCTGACTTTC
>NA|TRBJ2-5|NA|TRBV7-9
CASSLAITVETQYF
TGTGCCAGCAGCTTAGCTATTACGGTCGAGACCCAGTACTTC
>NA|TRBJ1-1|TRBD1|TRBV7-9
CASSLVGQLTEAFF
TGTGCCAGCAGCTTAGTGGGACAGTTGACTGAAGCTTTCTTT
>NA|TRBJ2-7|NA|TRBV18
CASSPSTGTGLYEQYF
TGTGCCAGCTCACCTTCTACCGGGACGGGACTTTACGAGCAGTACTTC
>NA|TRBJ1-1|NA|TRBV30
CAWSSPALNTEAFF
TGTGCCTGGAGCTCCCCCGCGCTGAACACTGAAGCTTTCTTT
>few|TRBJ1-6|NA|TRBV30
CALNGNTWNSPLHF
TGTGCCTTAAACGGGAACACATGGAATTCACCCCTCCACTTT
>NA|TRBJ2-7|TRBD2|TRBV5-1
CASSLAQRGDEQYF
TGCGCCAGCAGCTTGGCCCAGCGGGGGGACGAGCAGTACTTC
>NA|TRBJ1-6|NA|TRBV19
CASSSDNNSPLHF
TGTGCCAGTAGTTCCGACAATAATTCACCCCTCCACTTT
>NA|TRBJ2-1|TRBD2|TRBV12-5
CASGFTSGSSGANNEQFF
TGTGCTAGTGGTTTTACTAGCGGGAGTTCGGGGGCCAACAATGAGCAGTTCTTC